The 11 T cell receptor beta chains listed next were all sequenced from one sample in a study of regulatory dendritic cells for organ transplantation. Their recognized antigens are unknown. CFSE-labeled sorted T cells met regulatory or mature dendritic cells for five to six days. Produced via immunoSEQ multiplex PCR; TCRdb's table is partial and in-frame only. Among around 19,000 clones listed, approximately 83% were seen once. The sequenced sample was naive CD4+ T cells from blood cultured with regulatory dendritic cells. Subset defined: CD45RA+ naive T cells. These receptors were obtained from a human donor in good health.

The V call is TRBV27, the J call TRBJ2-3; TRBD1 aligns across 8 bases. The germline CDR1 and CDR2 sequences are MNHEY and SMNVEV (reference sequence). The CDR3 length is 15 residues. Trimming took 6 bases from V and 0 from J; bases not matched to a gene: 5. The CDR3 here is CASSPRGRSTDTQYF. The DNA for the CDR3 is TGTGCCAGCAGCCCCAGGGGGCGTAGCACAGATACGCAGTATTTT.

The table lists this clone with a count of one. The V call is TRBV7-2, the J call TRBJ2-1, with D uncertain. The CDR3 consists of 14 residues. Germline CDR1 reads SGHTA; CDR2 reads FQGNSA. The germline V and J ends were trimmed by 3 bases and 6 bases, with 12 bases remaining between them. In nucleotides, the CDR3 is TGTGCCAGCAGCTTCTCGAGACTCCTCAATGAGCAGTTCTTC. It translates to CASSFSRLLNEQFF.

The CDR3 reads CASSYSPGGNEKLFF. CDR3 DNA sequence: TGTGCCAGCAGTTACTCGCCCGGGGGGAATGAAAAACTGTTTTTT. This rearrangement joins TRBV6-5 to TRBJ1-4; weak D call: TRBD1 (5 bases). This CDR3 contains 15 residues. V was cut by 0 bases and J by 5 bases, with 10 bases left in between. CDR1 and CDR2 from the germline V gene are MNHEY and SVGAGI.

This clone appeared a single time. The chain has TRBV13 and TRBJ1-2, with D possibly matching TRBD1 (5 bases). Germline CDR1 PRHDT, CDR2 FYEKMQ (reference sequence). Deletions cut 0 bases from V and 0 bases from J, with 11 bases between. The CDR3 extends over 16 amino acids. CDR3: CASSLGIQGANYGYTF. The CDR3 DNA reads TGTGCCAGCAGCTTAGGTATTCAGGGCGCTAACTATGGCTACACCTTC.

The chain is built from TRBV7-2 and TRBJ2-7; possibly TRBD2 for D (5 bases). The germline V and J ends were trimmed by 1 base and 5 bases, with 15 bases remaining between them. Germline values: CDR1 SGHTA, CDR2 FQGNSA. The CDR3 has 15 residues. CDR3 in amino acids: CASSLGSRGSDEQYF. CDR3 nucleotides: TGTGCCAGCAGCTTAGGATCGCGAGGGTCTGACGAGCAGTACTTC. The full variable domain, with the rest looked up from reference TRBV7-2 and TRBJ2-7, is GAGVSQSPSNKVTEKGKDVELRCDPISGHTALYWYRQSLGQGLEFLIYFQGNSAPDKSGLPSDRFSAERTGGSVSTLTIQRTQQEDSAVYLCASSLGSRGSDEQYFGPGTRLTVT.

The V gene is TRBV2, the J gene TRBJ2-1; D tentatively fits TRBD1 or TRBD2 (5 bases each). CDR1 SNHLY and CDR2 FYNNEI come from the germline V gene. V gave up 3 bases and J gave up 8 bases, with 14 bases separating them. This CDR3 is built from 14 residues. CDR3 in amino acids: CASSESIGGYEQFF. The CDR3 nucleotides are TGTGCCAGCAGTGAGAGCATTGGGGGTTATGAGCAGTTCTTC.

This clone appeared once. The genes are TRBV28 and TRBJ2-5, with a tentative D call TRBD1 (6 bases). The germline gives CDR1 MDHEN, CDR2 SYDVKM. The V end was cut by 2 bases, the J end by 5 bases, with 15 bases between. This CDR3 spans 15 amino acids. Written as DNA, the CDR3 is TGTGCCAGCAGTTTAGTGACAGGATGGGCTGAGACCCAGTACTTC. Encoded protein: CASSLVTGWAETQYF.

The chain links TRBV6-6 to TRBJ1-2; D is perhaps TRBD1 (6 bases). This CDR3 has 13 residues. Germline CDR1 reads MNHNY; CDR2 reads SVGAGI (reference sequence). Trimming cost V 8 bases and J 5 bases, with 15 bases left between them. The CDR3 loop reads CASGEQGGYGYTF. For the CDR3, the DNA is TGTGCCAGCGGGGAACAGGGCGGATATGGCTACACCTTC.

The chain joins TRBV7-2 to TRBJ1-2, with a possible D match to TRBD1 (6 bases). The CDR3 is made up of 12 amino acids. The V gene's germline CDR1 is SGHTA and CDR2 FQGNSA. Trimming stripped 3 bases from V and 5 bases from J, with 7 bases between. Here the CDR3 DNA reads TGTGCCAGCAGCTTGGACAGTTATGGCTACACCTTC. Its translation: CASSLDSYGYTF. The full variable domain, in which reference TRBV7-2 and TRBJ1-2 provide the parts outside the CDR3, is GAGVSQSPSNKVTEKGKDVELRCDPISGHTALYWYRQSLGQGLEFLIYFQGNSAPDKSGLPSDRFSAERTGGSVSTLTIQRTQQEDSAVYLCASSLDSYGYTFGSGTRLTVV.

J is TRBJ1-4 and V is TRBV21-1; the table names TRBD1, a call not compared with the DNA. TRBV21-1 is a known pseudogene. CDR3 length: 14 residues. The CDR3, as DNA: TGTGCCAGCAGCAGGAGGGACAGGAATGAAAAACTGTTTTTT. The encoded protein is CASSRRDRNEKLFF.

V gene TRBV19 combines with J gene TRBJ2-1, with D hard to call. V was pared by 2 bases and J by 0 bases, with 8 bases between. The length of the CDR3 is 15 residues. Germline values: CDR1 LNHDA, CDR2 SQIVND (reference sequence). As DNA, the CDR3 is TGTGCCAGTAGTATACAGGCCGGCTCCTACAATGAGCAGTTCTTC. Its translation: CASSIQAGSYNEQFF.